The 6 T cell receptor beta chains listed next were all sequenced from one sample in a study of radiotherapy plus CTLA-4 blockade in lung cancer. Assay used: immunoSEQ multiplex PCR; TCRdb lists only in-frame clones, some missing. The sample includes 30,000 to 35,000 clones, 78% of them seen just once. The sequencing here drew on peripheral blood, taken from a patient treated with radiotherapy plus ipilimumab. The receptors shown here come from a human donor with non-small cell lung cancer who had stable disease on radiotherapy plus ipilimumab.

CDR3 residues: CATSRDRDSNPYGYTF. Here the CDR3 DNA reads TGTGCCACCAGCAGAGACCGGGACAGCAACCCCTACGGCTACACCTTC. V is TRBV15 and J is TRBJ1-2, with 7 bases fitting TRBD1. Germline loops: CDR1 LNHNV, CDR2 YYDKDF (reference sequence). V gave up 0 bases and J gave up 8 bases; unmatched junction bases: 12. The CDR3 has 16 residues. Variable domain in full (rest from reference TRBV15 and TRBJ1-2): DAMVIQNPRYQVTQFGKPVTLSCSQTLNHNVMYWYQQKSSQAPKLLFHYYDKDFNNEADTPDNFQSRRPNTSFCFLDIRSPGLGDTAMYLCATSRDRDSNPYGYTFGSGTRLTVV.

The genes are TRBV5-6 and TRBJ2-1, with 8 bases fitting TRBD1. V was pared by 5 bases and J by 7 bases, with 11 bases of the junction left unmatched. The CDR3 runs to 15 residues. CDR1 is SGHDT, CDR2 YYEEEE, per germline. In nucleotides, the CDR3 is TGTGCCAGCAGTTACGGACAGGGTTTTGTGAATGAGCAGTTCTTC. Protein sequence: CASSYGQGFVNEQFF.

The chain is built from TRBV11-2 and TRBJ1-1; the match to TRBD1 covers 7 bases. The CDR3 contains 11 residues. With V trimmed by 5 bases and J by 9 bases, 3 bases remained unmatched. Germline loops: CDR1 SGHAT, CDR2 FQNNGV. CDR3 sequence (DNA): TGTGCCAGCAGCCAGGGGGGCCAAGCTTTCTTT. Translating it yields CASSQGGQAFF.

This clone was detected only once. V gene TRBV2 combines with J gene TRBJ2-5, with D possibly being TRBD2 (6 bases). This CDR3 comprises 15 residues. V shed 2 bases and J shed 2 bases, with 12 bases lying between them. CDR1 SNHLY and CDR2 FYNNEI come from the germline V gene. The CDR3 spells CASSERRDGQETQYF. The CDR3 DNA reads as TGTGCCAGCAGTGAACGGCGGGACGGTCAAGAGACCCAGTACTTC.

The CDR3 loop reads CASSQTGLGEQYV. CDR3 coding DNA: TGTGCCAGCAGCCAAACGGGACTAGGGGAGCAGTACGTC. This chain joins TRBV14 and TRBJ2-7; 8 bases line up with TRBD2. This CDR3 spans 13 amino acids. Germline lookup yields CDR1 SGHDN and CDR2 FVKESK. V shed 2 bases, J shed 7 bases, and the junction held 4 bases outside the gene matches.

The rearrangement links TRBV19 to TRBJ1-1; no clear D gene. This CDR3 comprises 15 residues. Trimming pared 4 bases from V and 6 bases from J, leaving 18 bases between. CDR1 and CDR2 (germline): LNHDA, SQIVND (reference sequence). The CDR3 DNA sequence: TGTGCCAGTAGTACCGGGGAAAGTTCTTACCCTGAAGCTTTCTTT. Protein product: CASSTGESSYPEAFF.